These 15 T cell receptor beta chains were sequenced from one sample in a study of blood T cell repertoires in COVID-19. TCRdb's table, derived via immunoSEQ multiplex PCR, lists solely in-frame clones and lacks some. The data hold some 110,000 clones, with under 85% observed a single time. The specimen was peripheral blood. The receptors were gathered from a woman aged 60-75 years with acute or convalescent COVID-19.

This chain uses TRBV6-4 with TRBJ2-2; a possible D gene is TRBD2 (6 bases). Trimming removed 5 bases at V and 4 bases at J, with 17 bases between. Germline values: CDR1 MRHNA, CDR2 SNTAGT. This CDR3 contains 16 residues. The DNA of the CDR3 is TGTGCCAGCAGTCCAACGGGGCTAGCGAGCACCGGGGAGCTGTTTTTT. This gives the protein CASSPTGLASTGELFF.

V gene TRBV19 combines with J gene TRBJ1-5, with D possibly matching TRBD1 (6 bases). The germline CDR1 and CDR2 sequences are LNHDA and SQIVND (reference sequence). V gave up 5 bases and J gave up 0 bases, with 11 bases separating them. The CDR3 contains 15 residues. The CDR3 sequence: CASSGHRVSNQPQHF. CDR3 in DNA: TGTGCCAGTAGTGGCCACAGGGTTAGCAATCAGCCCCAGCATTTT.

This chain connects TRBV6-5 to TRBJ2-3; 8 positions match TRBD2. Looked up from germline, CDR1 is MNHEY and CDR2 is SVGAGI. The ends lost 5 bases at V and 7 bases at J; junction bases unmatched: 5. The CDR3 totals 13 residues. In DNA form, the CDR3 reads TGTGCCAGCAGTAAGCGGGAGCTAAATACGCAGTATTTT. Translating gives CASSKRELNTQYF.

The chain joins TRBV19 to TRBJ1-2, with TRBD1 identical over 7 bases. The ends lost 1 base at V and 1 base at J; junction bases unmatched: 3. The V gene's germline CDR1 is LNHDA and CDR2 SQIVND (reference sequence). The CDR3 loop spans 15 amino acids. In DNA, the CDR3 is TGTGCCAGTAGTATAGTACCAGGGGGTAACTATGGCTACACCTTC. Protein product: CASSIVPGGNYGYTF. The full variable domain, rest sourced from reference TRBV19 and TRBJ1-2, is DGGITQSPKYLFRKEGQNVTLSCEQNLNHDAMYWYRQDPGQGLRLIYYSQIVNDFQKGDIAEGYSVSREKKESFPLTVTSAQKNPTAFYLCASSIVPGGNYGYTFGSGTRLTVV.

The V and J genes are TRBV18 and TRBJ2-1, with 8 bases fitting TRBD1. V was clipped by 3 bases and J by 6 bases; unmatched bases: 13. Germline V CDR1 and CDR2: KGHSH, LQKENI. The CDR3 spans 17 residues. Written as DNA, the CDR3 is TGTGCCAGCTCACCCGCCTTCCGGGACAGGTTAGGCAATGAGCAGTTCTTC. This translates into CASSPAFRDRLGNEQFF.

The chain carries TRBV19 and TRBJ1-2; 10 nucleotides agree with TRBD1. Trimming removed 4 bases from V and 7 bases from J; junction bases left unmatched: 18. Germline loops: CDR1 LNHDA, CDR2 SQIVND (reference sequence). The CDR3 length is 18 residues. The CDR3 sequence is CASSTQTPSGTGAAGYTF. CDR3 in DNA: TGTGCCAGTAGTACCCAGACACCGTCCGGGACAGGGGCGGCTGGCTACACCTTC.

This clone has more than one count but fewer than ten. The chain links TRBV6-2 or TRBV6-3 to TRBJ1-2; possibly TRBD1 for D (5 bases). Germline V CDR1 and CDR2: MNHEY, SVGEGT. The CDR3 has 16 residues. V gave up 0 bases and J gave up 3 bases, with 14 bases separating them. The CDR3 DNA reads TGTGCCAGCAGTTACTCGAGGTCTGGACACTACTATGGCTACACCTTC. Amino acids: CASSYSRSGHYYGYTF.

The rearrangement links TRBV12-5 to TRBJ2-1; TRBD1 agrees at 7 bases. Germline-derived CDR1 and CDR2 are LGHNT and FRNRAP. Trimming cost V 2 bases and J 10 bases; bases outside gene matches: 8. CDR3 length: 14 amino acids. The CDR3 bases are TGTGCTAGTGGTTTGTTAACAGGGGTCGGGGAGCAGTTCTTC. This translates into CASGLLTGVGEQFF.

The genes are TRBV15 and TRBJ2-1; 8 bases are shared with TRBD2. After removal of 5 bases from V and 7 bases from J, the junction contained 10 bases not matched to a gene. Per germline, CDR1 LNHNV and CDR2 YYDKDF (reference sequence). This CDR3 has 15 residues. CDR3 coding DNA: TGTGCCACCAGCCCCGGGGGGGGGCGGTGGAATGAGCAGTTCTTC. Its translation is CATSPGGGRWNEQFF.

The CDR3 nucleotides are TGCAGCGTTCAGGGAAGATCTGGAAACACCATATATTTT. Its protein product is CSVQGRSGNTIYF. The chain recombines TRBV29-1 with TRBJ1-3; possible D gene TRBD1, 5 bases. Germline loops: CDR1 SQVTM, CDR2 ANQGSEA. The CDR3 extends over 13 amino acids. Trimming pared 5 bases from V and 1 base from J, leaving 9 bases between.

This sequence joins TRBV28 and TRBJ2-5, with D perhaps matching TRBD1 (6 bases). V dropped 2 bases and J dropped 5 bases, with 12 bases sitting between them. Germline values: CDR1 MDHEN, CDR2 SYDVKM. The CDR3 is made up of 14 amino acids. The CDR3 coding sequence is TGTGCCAGCAGTTTACAGGGGTTTCGGGAGACCCAGTACTTC. It is translated as CASSLQGFRETQYF.

The chain employs TRBV25-1 and TRBJ2-1; D might be TRBD2 (6 bases). V lost 7 bases, J lost 8 bases, and 21 bases lay in between. CDR1 MGHDK and CDR2 SYGVNS come from the germline V gene. This CDR3 is 15 amino acids long. CDR3 nucleotide sequence: TGTGCCAGCACCGAACCGGGACTCAAAGGCGATGAGCAGTTCTTC. This codes for CASTEPGLKGDEQFF.

The chain carries TRBV2 and TRBJ2-1, with 7 bases that match TRBD2. The length of the CDR3 is 14 residues. J was trimmed by 5 bases and V by 7 bases; bases with no gene match: 8. The germline gives CDR1 SNHLY, CDR2 FYNNEI. The CDR3 reads CASTKSGLDNEQFF. The CDR3 DNA reads as TGTGCCAGCACTAAAAGCGGACTAGACAATGAGCAGTTCTTC.

This clone has a single count. The gene calls are TRBV7-9 and TRBJ1-4, with D perhaps TRBD1 (5 bases). Looked up from germline, CDR1 is SEHNR and CDR2 is FQNEAQ (reference sequence). The CDR3 consists of 14 residues. Trimming left V 4 bases short and J 5 bases short, with 11 bases between. CDR3 amino acids: CASSSPGMNEKLFF. The DNA for the CDR3 is TGTGCCAGCAGCTCACCAGGGATGAATGAAAAACTGTTTTTT.

The genes are TRBV11-2 and TRBJ2-1; 10 positions match TRBD2. The germline V gene encodes CDR1 SGHAT and CDR2 FQNNGV. CDR3 size: 15 residues. V lost 5 bases to trimming and J lost 7 bases; unmatched junction nucleotides: 8. CDR3 sequence: CASSQTSGGANEQFF. Written as DNA, the CDR3 is TGTGCCAGCAGCCAAACCAGCGGGGGGGCGAATGAGCAGTTCTTC.